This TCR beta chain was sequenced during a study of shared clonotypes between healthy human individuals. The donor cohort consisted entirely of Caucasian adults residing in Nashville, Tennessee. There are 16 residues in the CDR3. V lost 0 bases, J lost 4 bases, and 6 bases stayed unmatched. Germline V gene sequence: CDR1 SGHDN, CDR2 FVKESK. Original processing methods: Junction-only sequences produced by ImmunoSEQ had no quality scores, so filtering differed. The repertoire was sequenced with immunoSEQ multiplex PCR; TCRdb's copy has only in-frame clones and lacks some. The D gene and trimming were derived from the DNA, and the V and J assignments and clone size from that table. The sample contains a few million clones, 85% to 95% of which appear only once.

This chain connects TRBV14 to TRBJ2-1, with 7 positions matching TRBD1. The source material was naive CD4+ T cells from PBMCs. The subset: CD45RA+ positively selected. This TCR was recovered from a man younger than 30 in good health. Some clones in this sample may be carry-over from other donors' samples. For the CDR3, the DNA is TGTGCCAGCAGCCAAGATGGGGACAGTGATTACAATGAGCAGTTCTTC. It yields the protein CASSQDGDSDYNEQFF.